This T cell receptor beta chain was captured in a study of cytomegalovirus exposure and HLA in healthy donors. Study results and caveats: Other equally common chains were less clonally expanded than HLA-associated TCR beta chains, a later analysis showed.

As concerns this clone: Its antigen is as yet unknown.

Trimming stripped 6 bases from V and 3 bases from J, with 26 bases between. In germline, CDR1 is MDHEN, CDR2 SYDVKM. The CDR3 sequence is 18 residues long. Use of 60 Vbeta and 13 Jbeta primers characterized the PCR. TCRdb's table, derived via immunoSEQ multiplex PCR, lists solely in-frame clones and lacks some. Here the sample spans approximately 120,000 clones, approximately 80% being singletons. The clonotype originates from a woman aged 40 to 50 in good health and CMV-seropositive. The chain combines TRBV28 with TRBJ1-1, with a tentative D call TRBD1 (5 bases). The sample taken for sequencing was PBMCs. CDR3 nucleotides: TGTGCCAGCAGCCCCGGGCTGCAGGGAGGTAGTAGGCACACTGAAGCTTTCTTT. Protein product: CASSPGLQGGSRHTEAFF.